This T cell receptor beta chain derives from a study of a mutant IDH1 vaccine in newly diagnosed glioma. Study-wide points: Seemingly, top peripheral T cell clonotype changes bore no relation to pseudoprogression.

Time point indicated: week 35, safety follow-up. Every vaccine dose comprised 300 ug of mutant IDH1 20-mer peptide plus topical imiquimod. Germline CDR1 reads SGHNT; CDR2 reads YYREEE (reference sequence). The V and J ends lost 2 bases and 3 bases respectively, with 9 bases between them. The CDR3 is made up of 14 amino acids. With respect to this clone: Its antigen is unknown.

Profiling relied on immunoSEQ multiplex PCR, and the TCRdb table lists in-frame clones only, not all of them. Here the sample spans about 54,000 clones, 80% to 90% being singletons. This TCR came from a woman younger than 30 with glioma. Material: PBMCs, obtained from a glioma patient whose treatment included an IDH1 peptide vaccine. The chain uses TRBV5-4 and TRBJ1-3; D remains ambiguous. Written as DNA, the CDR3 is TGTGCCAGCAGCTTCAGCACAGATGGAAACACCATATATTTT. Amino acid sequence: CASSFSTDGNTIYF.